This TCR beta chain was documented in a study of response to subunit inactivated influenza vaccine. Per the germline V gene, CDR1 is SQVTM and CDR2 is ANQGSEA. V gave up 1 base and J gave up 4 bases; unmatched junction bases: 10. This CDR3 region has 16 residues. This clonotype was seen a handful of times. Each CDR3 protein is one row after TCRdb ran MiXCR on the RT-PCR reads. The sample carries 150,000 to 200,000 distinct CDR3 sequences, 12% recorded once. This same sample was also taken into another study, of T cells expressing NK-cell markers. As that study records: Template switching by 5'RACE with UMIs generated the TCR beta cDNA.

This clonotype was sampled from a middle-aged man who received an inactivated influenza vaccine. This chain links TRBV29-1 with TRBJ2-1, with 7 bases aligning to TRBD1. Sequenced material: CD8+ T cells sorted from PBMCs, taken roughly 13 days after vaccination. The CDR3 loop reads CSVEASDRVAYNEQFF. DNA for the CDR3: TGCAGCGTTGAAGCGTCAGACAGGGTCGCTTACAATGAGCAGTTCTTC.